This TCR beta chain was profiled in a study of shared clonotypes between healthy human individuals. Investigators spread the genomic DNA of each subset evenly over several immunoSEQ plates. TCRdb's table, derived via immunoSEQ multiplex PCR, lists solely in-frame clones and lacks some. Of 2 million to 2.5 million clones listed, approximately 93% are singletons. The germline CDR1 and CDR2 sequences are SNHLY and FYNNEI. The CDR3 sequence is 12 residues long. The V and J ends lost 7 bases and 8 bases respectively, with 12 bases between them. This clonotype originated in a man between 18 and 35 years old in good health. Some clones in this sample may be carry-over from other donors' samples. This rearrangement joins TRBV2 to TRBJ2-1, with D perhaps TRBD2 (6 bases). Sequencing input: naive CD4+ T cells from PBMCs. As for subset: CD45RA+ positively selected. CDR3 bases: TGTGCCAGCAAAACGGAGGGTGATGAGCAGTTCTTC. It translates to CASKTEGDEQFF.